This entry lists 7 T cell receptor beta chains sequenced from one sample in a study of shared clonotypes between healthy human individuals. The protocol was immunoSEQ multiplex PCR, while the TCRdb copy is restricted to in-frame clones and leaves out a portion. The table records under 1 million clones, 90% to 98% of them present only once. Naive CD8 cells, CD45RO-negative and positively selected for CCR7, excluded terminally differentiated effector memory CD45RA+ cells. Material for sequencing was naive CD8+ T cells sorted from blood. These receptor sequences come from a man aged 25-45 years in good health.

On this clone: Other DNA sequences in the sample encode the same CDR3. The rearrangement links TRBV27 to TRBJ2-1; weak D call: TRBD1 (5 bases). Germline V CDR1 and CDR2: MNHEY, SMNVEV (reference sequence). V lost 0 bases and J lost 4, with 7 bases in between. The CDR3 is 14 amino acids. CDR3 protein: CASSLSRQYNEQFF. The CDR3, as DNA: TGTGCCAGCAGTTTATCCCGACAGTACAATGAGCAGTTCTTC.

The genes are TRBV5-1 and TRBJ2-1; D remains ambiguous. The CDR3 consists of 17 residues. Trimming took off 2 bases at V and 0 bases at J, with 15 bases between the two ends. Germline lookup yields CDR1 SGHRS and CDR2 YFSETQ. CDR3 sequence reads: CASSFEDNLSSYNEQFF. CDR3 sequence (DNA): TGCGCCAGCAGCTTTGAAGATAACTTGAGCTCCTACAATGAGCAGTTCTTC.

In this sample, this clone turned up once. The chain has TRBV29-1 and TRBJ2-2; D is ambiguous. Trimming removed 3 bases at V and 5 bases at J, with 7 bases between. In germline, CDR1 is SQVTM, CDR2 ANQGSEA. The CDR3 consists of 12 residues. The CDR3 DNA is TGCAGCGTTGACTTTGGGACCGGGGAGCTGTTTTTT. It yields the protein CSVDFGTGELFF.

J is TRBJ2-2 and V is TRBV18, with TRBD1 matching 10 bases. CDR1 and CDR2 from the germline V gene are KGHSH and LQKENI. The CDR3 is 16 residues long. Trimming at V came to 3 bases and at J to 4 bases, leaving 5 bases not matched to a gene. The CDR3 reads CASSPDRGLVTGELFF. Here the CDR3 DNA reads TGTGCCAGCTCACCCGACAGGGGGCTGGTCACCGGGGAGCTGTTTTTT.

The chain links TRBV7-3 to TRBJ2-3; D ambiguous. The V end lost 3 bases, the J end lost 6 bases, and 13 bases lay between the germline ends. The germline gives CDR1 SGHTA, CDR2 FQGTGA. The CDR3 is 14 amino acids. CDR3 DNA: TGTGCCAGCAGCTTTGCTTTAATAAGGGATACGCAGTATTTT. Translation: CASSFALIRDTQYF. The full variable domain, completed using reference TRBV7-3 and TRBJ2-3, is GAGVSQTPSNKVTEKGKYVELRCDPISGHTALYWYRQSLGQGPEFLIYFQGTGAADDSGLPNDRFFAVRPEGSVSTLKIQRTERGDSAVYLCASSFALIRDTQYFGPGTRLTVL.

V and J are TRBV2 and TRBJ2-3, with D possibly called TRBD1 or TRBD2 (6 bases each). The CDR3 extends over 13 amino acids. Germline loops: CDR1 SNHLY, CDR2 FYNNEI. With 8 bases removed from V and 4 bases from J, the gap between germline ends came to 13 bases. CDR3: CASGGLASDTQYF. The CDR3 DNA reads TGTGCCAGCGGGGGGCTAGCTTCAGATACGCAGTATTTT.

Details on this clone: The sample carries other DNA sequences with the same CDR3. The gene calls are TRBV27 and TRBJ1-1, with D unresolved. Trimming cost V 2 bases and J 1 base, with 5 bases left between them. The CDR3 is made up of 13 amino acids. Germline CDR1 and CDR2: MNHEY and SMNVEV (reference sequence). The CDR3 sequence: CASSLGKNTEAFF. Written as DNA, the CDR3 is TGTGCCAGCAGTTTAGGGAAGAACACTGAAGCTTTCTTT.